A selection of T cell receptor beta chains follows, all from one sample in a study of cytomegalovirus exposure and HLA in healthy donors. Using immunoSEQ multiplex PCR, the repertoire was profiled, and TCRdb retains in-frame clones only, with some absent. Among approximately 140,000 clones listed, around three quarters were seen once. Sequences were obtained from PBMCs. The receptor set was obtained from a woman in her forties or fifties in good health and CMV-seronegative. CDR3s include the opening cysteine and the closing phenylalanine or tryptophan. The order of the fields is J gene, V gene, D gene, clone size, CDR3 DNA, CDR3 protein. D genes are given only for firm matches. Not every row has a clone size; where given, it reads once, few, many or a size class.

j_call: TRBJ1-1
v_call: TRBV4-2
d_call: TRBD1
clone_size: .
cdr3_nt: TGTGCCAGCAGCCGGGACAGGGGAGGAACTGAAGCTTTCTTT
cdr3_aa: CASSRDRGGTEAFF

j_call: TRBJ2-5
v_call: TRBV28
d_call: TRBD2
clone_size: once
cdr3_nt: TGTGCCAGCAGTCTAGCGGGAGTTTCAGAGACCCAGTACTTC
cdr3_aa: CASSLAGVSETQYF

j_call: TRBJ2-3
v_call: TRBV5-1
d_call: .
clone_size: .
cdr3_nt: TGCGCCAGCAGAGAACAGGGAGAGGCTACGCAGTATTTT
cdr3_aa: CASREQGEATQYF

j_call: TRBJ1-4
v_call: TRBV5-5
d_call: .
clone_size: .
cdr3_nt: TGTGCCAGCAGCTTTCGGAATGAAAAACTGTTTTTT
cdr3_aa: CASSFRNEKLFF

j_call: TRBJ1-5
v_call: TRBV4-1
d_call: TRBD1
clone_size: few
cdr3_nt: TGCGCCAGCAGCCAAAGACAGGGCTGGCAGCCCCAGCATTTT
cdr3_aa: CASSQRQGWQPQHF

j_call: TRBJ2-3
v_call: TRBV30
d_call: TRBD2
clone_size: few
cdr3_nt: TGTGCCTGGAGTGTACGGGGCCTAGCGGGAGTTGATACGCAGTATTTT
cdr3_aa: CAWSVRGLAGVDTQYF

j_call: TRBJ2-7
v_call: TRBV29-1
d_call: .
clone_size: once
cdr3_nt: TGCAGCGTTGTTTATAGTATTAGCTCCTACGAGCAGTACTTC
cdr3_aa: CSVVYSISSYEQYF

j_call: TRBJ1-5
v_call: TRBV7-2
d_call: TRBD1
clone_size: .
cdr3_nt: TGTGCCAGCAGCGTCAGGGGGGCTCAGCCCCAGCATTTT
cdr3_aa: CASSVRGAQPQHF

j_call: TRBJ1-1
v_call: TRBV29-1
d_call: .
clone_size: .
cdr3_nt: TGCAGCGTTGGGCCCCATGGAGGGAACACTGAAGCTTTCTTT
cdr3_aa: CSVGPHGGNTEAFF

j_call: TRBJ2-1
v_call: TRBV27
d_call: TRBD2
clone_size: .
cdr3_nt: TGTGCCAGCACCCCCGGGACTAGAATAAATGAGCAGTTCTTC
cdr3_aa: CASTPGTRINEQFF

j_call: TRBJ1-4
v_call: TRBV14
d_call: TRBD1
clone_size: .
cdr3_nt: TGTGCCAGCAGCCAAGAAAGGGGGCTAACTAATGAAAAACTGTTTTTT
cdr3_aa: CASSQERGLTNEKLFF

j_call: TRBJ1-4
v_call: TRBV9
d_call: .
clone_size: .
cdr3_nt: TGTGCCAGCAGCGTAGCTACGGGGGGGCCTGGGTACGCTGAAAAACTGTTTTTT
cdr3_aa: CASSVATGGPGYAEKLFF

j_call: TRBJ2-1
v_call: TRBV6-5
d_call: TRBD2
clone_size: .
cdr3_nt: TGTGCCACCAGCCGGCTAGCGGGGTACAATGAGCAGTTCTTC
cdr3_aa: CATSRLAGYNEQFF

j_call: TRBJ2-1
v_call: TRBV11-3
d_call: TRBD2
clone_size: .
cdr3_nt: TGTGCCAGCAGCGAACCGGGACTAGCGGTCAATGAGCAGTTCTTC
cdr3_aa: CASSEPGLAVNEQFF

j_call: TRBJ1-2
v_call: TRBV6-5
d_call: .
clone_size: .
cdr3_nt: TGTGCCAGCAGTTTACAGGGAGCTAACTATGGCTACACCTTC
cdr3_aa: CASSLQGANYGYTF

j_call: TRBJ1-5
v_call: TRBV30
d_call: .
clone_size: .
cdr3_nt: TGTGCCTGGAGTGTAGGGAGTGGGCCCCAGCATTTT
cdr3_aa: CAWSVGSGPQHF

j_call: TRBJ2-5
v_call: TRBV4-2
d_call: TRBD2
clone_size: once
cdr3_nt: TGTGCCAGCAGCCATGGCGGGACTAGGAGAAGCCAAGAGACCCAGTACTTC
cdr3_aa: CASSHGGTRRSQETQYF

j_call: TRBJ2-3
v_call: TRBV5-4
d_call: TRBD2
clone_size: .
cdr3_nt: TGTGCCAGCAGCCCTAGCGGGAGTGGCACAGATACGCAGTATTTT
cdr3_aa: CASSPSGSGTDTQYF

j_call: TRBJ1-3
v_call: TRBV30
d_call: .
clone_size: .
cdr3_nt: TGTGCCTGGAGTGGGACGCGGGGCAAAGGAAACACCATATATTTT
cdr3_aa: CAWSGTRGKGNTIYF

j_call: TRBJ2-7
v_call: TRBV7-9
d_call: .
clone_size: few
cdr3_nt: TGTGCCAGCAGTCTAGTGGCCGGCGGCTACGAGCAGTACTTC
cdr3_aa: CASSLVAGGYEQYF

j_call: TRBJ1-2
v_call: TRBV7-9
d_call: TRBD1
clone_size: .
cdr3_nt: TGTGCCAGCAGCTTAGGAACAGGGGGCTCGGACTATGGCTACACCTTC
cdr3_aa: CASSLGTGGSDYGYTF

j_call: TRBJ2-3
v_call: TRBV6-5
d_call: .
clone_size: .
cdr3_nt: TGTGCCACGGGCGGGAACACAGATACGCAGTATTTT
cdr3_aa: CATGGNTDTQYF

j_call: TRBJ1-1
v_call: TRBV11-1
d_call: .
clone_size: .
cdr3_nt: TGTGCCAGCAGCTTAAGGACAGTGGCAGGCACTGAAGCTTTCTTT
cdr3_aa: CASSLRTVAGTEAFF

j_call: TRBJ2-3
v_call: TRBV7-3
d_call: .
clone_size: .
cdr3_nt: TGTGCCAGCACGCGAGGGGGAACAGATACGCAGTATTTT
cdr3_aa: CASTRGGTDTQYF

j_call: TRBJ2-3
v_call: TRBV18
d_call: .
clone_size: .
cdr3_nt: TGTGCCAGCTCACCAACGGGCACAGATACGCAGTATTTT
cdr3_aa: CASSPTGTDTQYF

j_call: TRBJ1-1
v_call: TRBV18
d_call: .
clone_size: once
cdr3_nt: TGTGCCAGCTCACCTCTCGAGGGCAAGGCTGAAGCTTTCTTT
cdr3_aa: CASSPLEGKAEAFF

j_call: TRBJ1-1
v_call: TRBV2
d_call: TRBD1
clone_size: few
cdr3_nt: TGTGCCAGCCGGGGACAGCGAGCTTTCTTT
cdr3_aa: CASRGQRAFF

j_call: TRBJ2-7
v_call: TRBV27
d_call: .
clone_size: .
cdr3_nt: TGTGCCAGCAGTGCTTATACAGGCGAGCAGTACTTC
cdr3_aa: CASSAYTGEQYF

j_call: TRBJ2-5
v_call: TRBV7-3
d_call: TRBD2
clone_size: .
cdr3_nt: TGTGCCAGCAGCCCGGCGGGGGGAGTACGGGAGACCCAGTACTTC
cdr3_aa: CASSPAGGVRETQYF

j_call: TRBJ1-5
v_call: TRBV6-6
d_call: TRBD1
clone_size: .
cdr3_nt: TGTGCCAGCAGTGGTACAGGGGATGGCAATCAGCCCCAGCATTTT
cdr3_aa: CASSGTGDGNQPQHF

j_call: TRBJ2-1
v_call: TRBV5-1
d_call: .
clone_size: .
cdr3_nt: TGCGCCAGCAGCTTGGCTCAAAGGGGCAATGAGCAGTTCTTC
cdr3_aa: CASSLAQRGNEQFF

j_call: TRBJ2-7
v_call: TRBV11-1
d_call: TRBD2
clone_size: few
cdr3_nt: TGTGCCAGCAGCGCCGGACTAGCGGGGCTCTACTACGAGCAGTACTTC
cdr3_aa: CASSAGLAGLYYEQYF

j_call: TRBJ1-5
v_call: TRBV6-1
d_call: .
clone_size: .
cdr3_nt: TGTGCCAGCAGTGAAGGAGGACTGCCCCAGCATTTT
cdr3_aa: CASSEGGLPQHF

j_call: TRBJ2-5
v_call: TRBV11-3
d_call: .
clone_size: .
cdr3_nt: TGTGCCAGCAGCTCCGTCCAAGAGACCCAGTACTTC
cdr3_aa: CASSSVQETQYF

j_call: TRBJ1-2
v_call: TRBV28
d_call: .
clone_size: .
cdr3_nt: TGTGCCAGCAGTTTATCGGTACAGGGCCCCTATGGCTACACCTTC
cdr3_aa: CASSLSVQGPYGYTF

j_call: TRBJ2-3
v_call: TRBV5-1
d_call: TRBD1
clone_size: .
cdr3_nt: TGCGCCAGCAGCTTGGACAGGGGAGGCACAGATACGCAGTATTTT
cdr3_aa: CASSLDRGGTDTQYF

j_call: TRBJ1-2
v_call: TRBV6-5
d_call: TRBD1
clone_size: .
cdr3_nt: TGTGCCAGCAGTCGAGGACAGGGCTATGGCTACACCTTC
cdr3_aa: CASSRGQGYGYTF

j_call: TRBJ1-2
v_call: TRBV30
d_call: TRBD1
clone_size: .
cdr3_nt: TGTGCCTGGACTTGGGCAGGGGGAGATGGCTACACCTTC
cdr3_aa: CAWTWAGGDGYTF

j_call: TRBJ2-2
v_call: TRBV4-3
d_call: .
clone_size: .
cdr3_nt: TGCGCCAGCAGCTTCGGGAGTGCGGACACCGGGGAGCTGTTTTTT
cdr3_aa: CASSFGSADTGELFF